This T cell receptor (beta chain) was recorded in a study of post-analysis software for immune sequencing data. Study information: Several disease courses (relapsing-remitting, secondary progressive and progressive-relapsing) of multiple sclerosis were included.

This clonotype has just a few counts. Its antigen is not known. Germline V gene sequence: CDR1 ENHRY, CDR2 SYGVKD. This CDR3 has 15 amino acids. V gave up 7 bases and J gave up 3 bases; unmatched junction bases: 9. Findings and caveats of the study: TRBV5-6, TRBV5-1 and TRBV20-1 belonged to a set of about 5 TRBV segments that were more frequent in patients than controls. Analysis by F measure revealed that same-batch samples clustered strongly together. Compared against controls, patients with multiple sclerosis displayed significantly lower normalized Chao1 diversity.

Unique molecular identifiers tagged the TCR beta cDNA libraries. It was from roughly 1 to 10 million T cells that roughly 0.5 million cDNA molecules came. TCRdb fed the PCR reads into MiXCR, producing one record per CDR3 protein. This table has about 170,000 distinct CDR3 sequences, over 25% appearing once. The V gene is TRBV10-3, the J gene TRBJ2-3; 8 bases are shared with TRBD2. Input material: blood. The source is a girl aged 10 to 17 with multiple sclerosis. CDR3 nucleotides: TGTGCCATCAACCAAGCGGGAGAGAGTACAGATACGCAGTATTTT. Translating gives CAINQAGESTDTQYF.